These T cell receptor beta chains were read from a single sample in a study of T-cell memory formation after mild COVID-19. Using its own MiXCR run on the 5' RACE reads, TCRdb lists one record per CDR3 protein. The repertoire holds approximately 490,000 distinct CDR3 sequences, with about 20% as singletons. The sample was PBMCs or a T cell subset sorted from them (not recorded which). The receptors shown here come from an adult woman who had mild COVID-19 (a few samples of this study predate the infection). Cell type and time point are not known. Each CDR3 is given with its conserved first and last residue. D genes are given only for firm matches. Some rows mark clone size as missing; the rest say once, few, many or name a class of expanded clone.

CDR3: CASSQDPQVDEAFF
DNA: TGTGCCAGCAGCCAAGATCCGCAGGTCGATGAAGCTTTCTTT
size: NA
V: TRBV3-1
D: NA
J: TRBJ1-1

CDR3: CASSHHRAINEQFF
DNA: TGTGCCAGCAGTCACCACCGGGCCATCAATGAGCAGTTCTTC
size: NA
V: TRBV25-1
D: NA
J: TRBJ2-1

CDR3: CASSRDRRGNTGELFF
DNA: TGTGCCAGCAGCCGGGACCGGCGCGGGAACACCGGGGAGCTGTTTTTT
size: many
V: TRBV12-3/TRBV12-4
D: NA
J: TRBJ2-2

CDR3: CASTPPYRTGRSETQYF
DNA: TGTGCCAGCACCCCGCCATATAGGACAGGGCGTTCAGAGACCCAGTACTTC
size: few
V: TRBV12-3/TRBV12-4
D: TRBD1
J: TRBJ2-5

CDR3: CSASYGLMPVQETQYF
DNA: TGCAGTGCTAGTTACGGCTTGATGCCCGTTCAAGAGACCCAGTACTTC
size: few
V: TRBV20-1
D: NA
J: TRBJ2-5

CDR3: CASSEEVAVYGYTF
DNA: TGTGCCAGCAGTGAAGAGGTGGCGGTCTATGGCTACACCTTC
size: NA
V: TRBV2
D: NA
J: TRBJ1-2

CDR3: CASSSARGETQYF
DNA: TGTGCCAGCAGCTCTGCTCGGGGAGAGACCCAGTACTTC
size: NA
V: TRBV7-3
D: NA
J: TRBJ2-5

CDR3: CASSLGGGVLTF
DNA: TGCGCCAGCAGCTTGGGGGGCGGAGTCCTGACTTTC
size: NA
V: TRBV5-1
D: NA
J: TRBJ2-6

CDR3: CASSPGLAGVRTETQYF
DNA: TGTGCCAGCAGCCCTGGACTAGCGGGAGTCAGGACGGAGACCCAGTACTTC
size: NA
V: TRBV7-2
D: TRBD2
J: TRBJ2-5

CDR3: CASSLRDNYGYTF
DNA: TGTGCCAGCAGTCTCCGGGACAACTATGGCTACACCTTC
size: NA
V: TRBV12-3/TRBV12-4
D: NA
J: TRBJ1-2

CDR3: CASSPPAGRNTEAFF
DNA: TGTGCCAGCTCACCACCCGCAGGGAGGAACACTGAAGCTTTCTTT
size: NA
V: TRBV18
D: NA
J: TRBJ1-1

CDR3: CASSKTTSLYNEQFF
DNA: TGTGCCAGCAGCAAAACGACTAGCCTCTACAATGAGCAGTTCTTC
size: NA
V: TRBV7-6
D: TRBD2
J: TRBJ2-1

CDR3: CASSLARSQETQYF
DNA: TGTGCCAGCAGCTTGGCCCGATCCCAAGAGACCCAGTACTTC
size: NA
V: TRBV5-4
D: NA
J: TRBJ2-5

CDR3: CATSDRQGFEQFF
DNA: TGTGCCACCAGTGACAGACAGGGGTTTGAGCAGTTCTTC
size: NA
V: TRBV24-1
D: TRBD1
J: TRBJ2-1

CDR3: CASSVAGLNGYTF
DNA: TGTGCCAGCAGCGTAGCCGGGTTAAATGGCTACACCTTC
size: NA
V: TRBV9
D: NA
J: TRBJ1-2

CDR3: CASRPPGTFIYEQYF
DNA: TGCGCCAGCAGGCCGCCCGGGACTTTTATCTACGAGCAGTACTTC
size: NA
V: TRBV5-1
D: NA
J: TRBJ2-7

CDR3: CASSLGHSSNTEAFF
DNA: TGCGCCAGCAGCTTGGGTCACAGCTCGAACACTGAAGCTTTCTTT
size: NA
V: TRBV5-1
D: NA
J: TRBJ1-1

CDR3: CASSLAGGPSGELFF
DNA: TGTGCCAGCAGTTTAGCGGGGGGGCCTAGCGGGGAGCTGTTTTTT
size: NA
V: TRBV12-3/TRBV12-4
D: NA
J: TRBJ2-2

CDR3: CASSSNPTRYNEQFF
DNA: TGTGCCAGCAGCTCCAACCCGACTCGATACAATGAGCAGTTCTTC
size: NA
V: TRBV5-6
D: NA
J: TRBJ2-1

CDR3: CASSKGLAGDNEQFF
DNA: TGTGCCAGCAGCAAGGGACTAGCGGGGGACAATGAGCAGTTCTTC
size: NA
V: TRBV7-2
D: TRBD2
J: TRBJ2-1

CDR3: CASSYLSGSFKETQYF
DNA: TGTGCCAGCAGCTATCTCAGCGGGAGTTTTAAAGAGACCCAGTACTTC
size: NA
V: TRBV7-9
D: TRBD2
J: TRBJ2-5

CDR3: CSARSPDPQIRWGSSYEQYF
DNA: TGCAGTGCTAGAAGCCCGGACCCCCAAATCCGGTGGGGAAGCTCCTACGAGCAGTACTTC
size: NA
V: TRBV20-1
D: NA
J: TRBJ2-7

CDR3: CASSLGQGSGGYTF
DNA: TGTGCCAGCAGCTTGGGGCAGGGATCAGGTGGCTACACCTTC
size: NA
V: TRBV7-2
D: NA
J: TRBJ1-2

CDR3: CASSPKGLAGDEQFF
DNA: TGTGCCAGCAGTCCCAAGGGACTAGCGGGGGATGAGCAGTTCTTC
size: NA
V: TRBV6-5
D: TRBD2
J: TRBJ2-1

CDR3: CATSSRGEQYF
DNA: TGTGCCACCAGCAGTCGCGGCGAGCAGTACTTC
size: NA
V: TRBV15
D: NA
J: TRBJ2-7

CDR3: CATSNVFEKLFF
DNA: TGTGCCACCAGCAATGTTTTTGAAAAACTGTTTTTT
size: NA
V: TRBV15
D: NA
J: TRBJ1-4

CDR3: CSVGDEKLFF
DNA: TGCAGCGTTGGGGATGAAAAACTGTTTTTT
size: NA
V: TRBV29-1
D: NA
J: TRBJ1-4

CDR3: CASSLSGQISYEQYF
DNA: TGTGCCAGCAGTCTTTCGGGACAGATTTCCTACGAGCAGTACTTC
size: NA
V: TRBV12-3/TRBV12-4
D: TRBD1
J: TRBJ2-7

CDR3: CASSPQGSRTTGELFF
DNA: TGCGCCAGCAGCCCCCAAGGGTCTAGGACCACCGGGGAGCTGTTTTTT
size: NA
V: TRBV5-1
D: NA
J: TRBJ2-2

CDR3: CATSRLGGTDTQYF
DNA: TGTGCCACCAGCCGGCTTGGGGGCACAGATACGCAGTATTTT
size: few
V: TRBV15
D: NA
J: TRBJ2-3